These T cell receptor beta chains were read from a single sample in a study of early T cells in non-severe SARS-CoV-2 infection. Each CDR3 protein gets one entry after TCRdb re-called the 5' RACE reads with MiXCR. The table records around 44,000 distinct CDR3 sequences, around 9.5% of them present only once. Source material: whole blood. These receptors all come from an adult who was a healthcare worker with PCR-confirmed SARS-CoV-2 infection or an uninfected control (not recorded which). CDR3s include the opening cysteine and the closing phenylalanine or tryptophan. A D gene is named only where the DNA matches it firmly. Clone size is not always given. Where it is, it says once, few, many or a class for expanded clones.

D: -; J: TRBJ2-5; size: many; V: TRBV7-7; CDR3: CASSLNYALDGETQYF; DNA: TGTGCCAGCAGCTTAAACTATGCCCTGGATGGAGAGACCCAGTACTTC
D: -; J: TRBJ1-5; size: many; V: TRBV5-4; CDR3: CASSTGRGQPQHF; DNA: TGTGCCAGCAGTACAGGGCGAGGTCAGCCCCAGCATTTT
D: -; J: TRBJ2-1; size: -; V: TRBV6-6; CDR3: CASTRQGRDEQFF; DNA: TGTGCCAGCACTAGACAGGGGAGGGATGAGCAGTTCTTC
D: TRBD1; J: TRBJ2-7; size: -; V: TRBV9; CDR3: CASSVAGQGAYEQYF; DNA: TGTGCCAGCAGCGTAGCGGGACAGGGGGCCTACGAGCAGTACTTC
D: -; J: TRBJ2-5; size: few; V: TRBV28; CDR3: CASQSQETQYF; DNA: TGTGCCAGTCAGAGCCAAGAGACCCAGTACTTC
D: TRBD1; J: TRBJ1-1; size: many; V: TRBV12-3/TRBV12-4; CDR3: CASSFAPRQGKGTEAFF; DNA: TGTGCCAGCAGTTTTGCTCCCAGACAGGGCAAGGGGACTGAAGCTTTCTTT
D: -; J: TRBJ1-4; size: few; V: TRBV6-6; CDR3: CASSYSQATNEKLFF; DNA: TGTGCCAGCAGTTACTCACAGGCAACTAATGAAAAACTGTTTTTT
D: -; J: TRBJ1-5; size: -; V: TRBV20-1; CDR3: CSARAGTRDQPQHF; DNA: TGCAGTGCTAGGGCCGGGACTCGTGATCAGCCCCAGCATTTT
D: TRBD2; J: TRBJ2-1; size: many; V: TRBV27; CDR3: CASSPGTSGRVGEQFF; DNA: TGTGCCAGCAGTCCCGGGACTAGCGGGAGGGTAGGAGAGCAGTTCTTC
D: -; J: TRBJ1-4; size: few; V: TRBV7-2; CDR3: CASSLAPGGTTNEKLFF; DNA: TGTGCCAGCAGCTTAGCGCCTGGGGGCACAACTAATGAAAAACTGTTTTTT
D: -; J: TRBJ1-1; size: many; V: TRBV15; CDR3: CATSPYRVGTEAFF; DNA: TGTGCCACCAGCCCATACAGGGTTGGGACTGAAGCTTTCTTT
D: TRBD1; J: TRBJ2-7; size: many; V: TRBV11-2; CDR3: CASSRPAGTGTYEQYF; DNA: TGTGCCAGCAGCCGCCCCGCCGGGACAGGGACCTACGAGCAGTACTTC
D: TRBD1; J: TRBJ2-3; size: many; V: TRBV7-9; CDR3: CASSRIQGADTQYF; DNA: TGTGCCAGCAGCCGAATACAGGGGGCAGATACGCAGTATTTT
D: -; J: TRBJ2-7; size: many; V: TRBV4-1; CDR3: CASSQDGGQNPLGEQYF; DNA: TGCGCCAGCAGCCAAGATGGGGGACAAAATCCACTAGGCGAGCAGTACTTC
D: TRBD2; J: TRBJ2-1; size: many; V: TRBV4-1; CDR3: CASSQDGLAGGNEQFF; DNA: TGCGCCAGCAGCCAAGACGGACTAGCGGGAGGCAATGAGCAGTTCTTC
D: -; J: TRBJ2-2; size: few; V: TRBV11-2; CDR3: CASSGTLYTGELFF; DNA: TGTGCCAGCAGCGGGACCCTTTACACCGGGGAGCTGTTTTTT
D: -; J: TRBJ1-2; size: many; V: TRBV14; CDR3: CASSRRLGVSYTF; DNA: TGTGCCAGCAGCCGCCGGTTGGGTGTCAGCTACACCTTC
D: TRBD1; J: TRBJ2-1; size: few; V: TRBV27; CDR3: CASRRGQGLDEQFF; DNA: TGTGCCAGCAGGAGGGGACAGGGACTTGATGAGCAGTTCTTC
D: -; J: TRBJ1-1; size: few; V: TRBV7-9; CDR3: CASSLGLLNTEAFF; DNA: TGTGCCAGCAGCTTAGGGCTTTTAAACACTGAAGCTTTCTTT
D: TRBD2; J: TRBJ2-7; size: many; V: TRBV7-2; CDR3: CASSAGAGRDEQYF; DNA: TGTGCCAGCAGCGCGGGAGCGGGGCGGGACGAGCAGTACTTC
D: -; J: TRBJ2-4; size: -; V: TRBV10-2; CDR3: CASSLELDIQYF; DNA: TGCGCCAGCAGTCTGGAACTGGACATTCAGTACTTC
D: -; J: TRBJ1-1; size: many; V: TRBV29-1; CDR3: CSVDGPGGTEAFF; DNA: TGCAGCGTCGACGGCCCCGGTGGCACTGAAGCTTTCTTT
D: -; J: TRBJ1-3; size: many; V: TRBV7-9; CDR3: CASNRAGNSGNTIYF; DNA: TGTGCCAGCAACAGGGCAGGAAACTCTGGAAACACCATATATTTT
D: -; J: TRBJ2-1; size: many; V: TRBV27; CDR3: CASSLYNEQFF; DNA: TGTGCCAGCAGTTTGTACAATGAGCAGTTCTTC
D: -; J: TRBJ2-1; size: -; V: TRBV29-1; CDR3: CSERTNNEQFF; DNA: TGCAGTGAACGAACCAACAATGAGCAGTTCTTC
D: -; J: TRBJ1-4; size: -; V: TRBV12-5; CDR3: CASGILIGGTDEKLFF; DNA: TGTGCTAGTGGTATCCTGATTGGGGGTACGGATGAAAAACTGTTTTTT
D: TRBD2; J: TRBJ2-7; size: -; V: TRBV7-2; CDR3: CASSPGLVVEQYF; DNA: TGTGCCAGCAGCCCGGGACTAGTGGTCGAGCAGTACTTC
D: TRBD1; J: TRBJ2-7; size: many; V: TRBV4-1; CDR3: CASSPGTASSYEQYF; DNA: TGCGCCAGCAGCCCCGGGACAGCTAGCTCCTACGAGCAGTACTTC
D: TRBD2; J: TRBJ2-1; size: many; V: TRBV25-1; CDR3: CASRLAGGYNEQFF; DNA: TGTGCCAGCAGGCTGGCGGGAGGCTACAATGAGCAGTTCTTC
D: -; J: TRBJ1-2; size: -; V: TRBV28; CDR3: CASSGGSLSGYTF; DNA: TGTGCCAGCAGTGGGGGGTCGCTCTCTGGCTACACCTTC
D: -; J: TRBJ1-1; size: -; V: TRBV12-3/TRBV12-4; CDR3: CASSLFRDRDGAFF; DNA: TGTGCCAGCAGCCTATTCCGGGACCGGGACGGAGCTTTCTTT